This T cell receptor beta chain was sequenced for a study of cytomegalovirus exposure and HLA in healthy donors. Findings and caveats of the study: Among TCR beta chains, those listed as cytomegalovirus-associated numbered about 160. Most TCR sequences showed up rarely, but some public TCRs showed up in many donors. HLA restriction was apparent for most CMV-associated TCR beta chains in a later analysis.

Use of 60 Vbeta and 13 Jbeta primers characterized the PCR. Clones were sequenced by immunoSEQ multiplex PCR, and TCRdb holds only the in-frame ones, with some missing. Of about 160,000 clones listed, more than 75% are singletons. CDR3 size: 15 residues. The J segment lost 6 bases and the V segment lost 4 bases, leaving 8 bases of the junction unmatched. Looked up from germline, CDR1 is MNHEY and CDR2 is SVGAGI. Remarks on this clone: The antigen is undetermined.

The chain couples TRBV6-5 to TRBJ1-3; 8 bases agree with TRBD1. Sequencing was performed on PBMCs. The receptor was isolated from a girl aged 10 to 17 in good health and CMV-seropositive. This CDR3 reads CASSSAQTGVNTIYF. CDR3 coding DNA: TGTGCCAGCAGTTCAGCCCAGACAGGGGTAAACACCATATATTTT.